This T cell receptor beta chain was obtained from a study of control samples from healthy donors and cancer patients. Libraries were prepared by immunoSEQ multiplex PCR; TCRdb keeps only in-frame clonotypes and omits some of them. Here the sample spans fewer than 100,000 clones, 82% being singletons. Sequencing was done on a sample of blood. This clonotype was obtained from a man in his 60s in good health.

The CDR3 DNA is TGTGCCACCAGTGACTCGGGACTAGCGGGGACGGGACAGTTCTTC. It codes for CATSDSGLAGTGQFF. The chain couples TRBV24-1 to TRBJ2-1, with 13 bases that match TRBD2. CDR1 KGHDR and CDR2 SFDVKD come from the germline V gene. The V and J ends lost 4 bases and 13 bases, in that order; junction bases with no gene match: 9. The CDR3 has 15 amino acids.